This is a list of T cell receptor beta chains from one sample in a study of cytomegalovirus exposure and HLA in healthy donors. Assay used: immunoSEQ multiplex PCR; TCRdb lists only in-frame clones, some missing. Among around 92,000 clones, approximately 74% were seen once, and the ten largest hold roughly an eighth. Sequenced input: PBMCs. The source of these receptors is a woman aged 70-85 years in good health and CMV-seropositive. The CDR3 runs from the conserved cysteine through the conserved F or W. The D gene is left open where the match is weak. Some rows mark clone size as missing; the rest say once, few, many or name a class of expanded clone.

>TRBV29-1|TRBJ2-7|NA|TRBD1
TGCAGCGTGACAGGGAAAGGCTACGAGCAGTACTTC
CSVTGKGYEQYF
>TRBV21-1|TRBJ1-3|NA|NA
TGTGCCAGCACCTTCACCCGTACCCAGTTAAGCTCTGGAAACACCATATATTTT
CASTFTRTQLSSGNTIYF
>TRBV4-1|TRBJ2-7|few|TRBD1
TGCGCCAGCGAACCGGGACAGGGGCCCCTGAGCGAGCAGTACTTC
CASEPGQGPLSEQYF
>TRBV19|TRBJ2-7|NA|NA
TGTGCCAGTAGACCCCCCGGGAGCTACGAGCAGTACTTC
CASRPPGSYEQYF
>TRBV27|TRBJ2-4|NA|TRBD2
TGTGCCAGCAGTTCCCCGGGACTAGCGGGCAAAAACATTCAGTACTTC
CASSSPGLAGKNIQYF
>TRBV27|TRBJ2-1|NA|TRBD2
TGTGCCAGCAGTTTAGAGCCACTAGCGGGACCGTTCCGCAATGAGCAGTTCTTC
CASSLEPLAGPFRNEQFF
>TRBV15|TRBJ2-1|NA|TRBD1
TGTGCCACCTTACGGGACAGGGGATTCGGCGAGCAGTTCTTC
CATLRDRGFGEQFF
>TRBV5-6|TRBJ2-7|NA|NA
TGTGCCAGCAGCTTGTTGGACAAGATATACGAGCAGTACTTC
CASSLLDKIYEQYF
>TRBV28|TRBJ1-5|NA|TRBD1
TGTGCCAGCACCCTACAGGGGAATCAGCCCCAGCATTTT
CASTLQGNQPQHF
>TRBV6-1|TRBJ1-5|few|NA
TGTGCCAGCAGTGAAGGTGGGGGCGTGCAGCCCCAGCATTTT
CASSEGGGVQPQHF
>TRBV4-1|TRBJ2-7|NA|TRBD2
TGCGCCAGCAGCCCCATCCTAGCGGGCTCCTACGAGCAGTACTTC
CASSPILAGSYEQYF
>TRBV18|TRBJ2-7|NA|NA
TGTGCCAGCTCACCCGGGTCTGGGGCGAGCGAGCAGTACTTC
CASSPGSGASEQYF
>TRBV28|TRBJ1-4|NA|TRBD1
TGTGCCAGCACTAACAGGGGTGAAAAACTGTTTTTT
CASTNRGEKLFF
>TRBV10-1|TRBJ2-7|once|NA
TGCGCCAGCAGTGACCCGGGGTCGGCTCGGTACGAGCAGTACTTC
CASSDPGSARYEQYF
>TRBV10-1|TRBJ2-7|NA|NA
TGCGCCAGCAGTGAGGTCGACAGTGATTCCGTGCACTTC
CASSEVDSDSVHF
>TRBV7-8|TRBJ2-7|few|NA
TGTGCCAGCAGCTTAAAGGGGGACCTTTACGAGCAGTACTTC
CASSLKGDLYEQYF
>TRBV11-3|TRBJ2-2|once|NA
TGTGCCAGCAGCTTAGGTCCGTCGTCCGGGGAGCTGTTTTTT
CASSLGPSSGELFF
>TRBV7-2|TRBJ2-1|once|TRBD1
TGTGCCAGCAGCCCCGGGACAGGGCGCCCCGGGGAGCAGTTCTTC
CASSPGTGRPGEQFF
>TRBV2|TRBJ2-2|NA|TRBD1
TGTGCCAGCAGGGCAGACAGGGGGCCGGGCACCGGGGAGCTGTTTTTT
CASRADRGPGTGELFF
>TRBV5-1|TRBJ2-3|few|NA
TGCGCCAGCAGCTCCCCGGGGGGCGCAGATACGCAGTATTTT
CASSSPGGADTQYF
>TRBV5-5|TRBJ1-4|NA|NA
TGTGCCAGCAGCCCCCAGGGGTTCGGTGAAAAACTGTTTTTT
CASSPQGFGEKLFF
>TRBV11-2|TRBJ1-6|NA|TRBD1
TGTGCCAGCAACCCGACAGGGGAGAATTCACCCCTCCACTTT
CASNPTGENSPLHF
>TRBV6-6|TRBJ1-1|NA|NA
TGTGCCAGCAGTCGTGACACCGGAATGAACACTGAAGCTTTCTTT
CASSRDTGMNTEAFF
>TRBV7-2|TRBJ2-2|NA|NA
TGTGCCAGTTTAGGGAGAACGAACACCGGGGAGCTGTTTTTT
CASLGRTNTGELFF
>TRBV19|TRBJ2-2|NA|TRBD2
TGTGCCAGCCGGACTAGCGGGAGGTTAAACACCGGGGAGCTGTTTTTT
CASRTSGRLNTGELFF
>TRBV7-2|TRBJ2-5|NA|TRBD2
TGTGCCAGCAGCTTAGGGACTAGCGGGGGCCCCCTATGGGAGACCCAGTACTTC
CASSLGTSGGPLWETQYF
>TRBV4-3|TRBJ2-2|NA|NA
TGCGCCAGCAGCCAAGCTTCTGCCCTTAGGGGCGGGGAGCTGTTTTTT
CASSQASALRGGELFF